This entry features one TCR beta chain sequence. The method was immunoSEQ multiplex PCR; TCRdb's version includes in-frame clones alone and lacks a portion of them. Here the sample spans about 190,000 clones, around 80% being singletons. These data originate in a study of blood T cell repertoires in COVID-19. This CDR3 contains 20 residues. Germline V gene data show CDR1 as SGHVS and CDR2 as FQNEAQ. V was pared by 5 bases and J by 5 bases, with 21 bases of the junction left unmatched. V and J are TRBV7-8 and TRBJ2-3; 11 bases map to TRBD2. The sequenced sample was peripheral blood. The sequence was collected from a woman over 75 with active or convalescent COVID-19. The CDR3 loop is CASSTQTLGLSGGAIDTQYF. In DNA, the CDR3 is TGTGCCAGCAGCACCCAAACCCTGGGCCTTAGCGGGGGGGCCATAGATACGCAGTATTTT.